This entry describes one T cell receptor beta chain. Its target is not known. Assembly of TCR beta libraries relied on iRepertoire HTBI primers together with Arm-PCR of CDR3 regions. TCRdb processed the multiplex PCR reads anew with MiXCR; each CDR3 protein has one entry. The sample lists a few hundred thousand distinct CDR3 sequences, roughly 21% occurring once. This record comes from a study of regulatory T cells in long-lasting Graves disease. Study results and caveats: TCR diversity was lower in persistent Graves' patients (versus newly diagnosed ones).

The V gene lost 7 bases and the J gene lost 2 bases, with 8 bases spanning the gap. CDR1 is MDHEN, CDR2 SYDVKM, per germline. This CDR3 has 12 residues. Time point denoted: persistent/refractory GD, antithyroid drugs over 5 years with positive TRAb. From PBMCs, RNA was extracted and then used to make the TCR library. Patients were enrolled at an endocrinology department in Xi'an, China. EDTA tubes received 7.5 to 9 milliliters of collected peripheral blood. This TCR was recovered from a female donor with Graves disease. The rearrangement joins TRBV28 to TRBJ1-1; D gene uncertain. Source: peripheral blood mononuclear cells (PBMCs), taken when the disease was refractory, from a patient treated with antithyroid drugs. The CDR3 region is CASTNINTEAFF. The DNA of the CDR3 is TGTGCCAGCACCAACATAAACACTGAAGCTTTCTTT.